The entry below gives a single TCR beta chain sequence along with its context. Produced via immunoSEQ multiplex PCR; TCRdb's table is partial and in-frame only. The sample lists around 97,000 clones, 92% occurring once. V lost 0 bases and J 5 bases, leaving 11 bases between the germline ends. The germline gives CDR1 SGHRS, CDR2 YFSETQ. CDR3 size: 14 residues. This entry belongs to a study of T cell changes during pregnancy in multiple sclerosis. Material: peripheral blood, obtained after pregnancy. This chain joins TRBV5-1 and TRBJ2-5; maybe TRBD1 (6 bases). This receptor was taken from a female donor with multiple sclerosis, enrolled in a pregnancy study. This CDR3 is CASSLVGAEETQYF. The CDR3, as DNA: TGCGCCAGCAGCTTGGTGGGGGCTGAGGAGACCCAGTACTTC.